This TCR beta chain was identified during a study of blood T cell repertoires in COVID-19. Turning to the study itself: Whether acute or convalescent, the COVID-19 samples came from the United States, Italy and Spain.

This clone was counted between two and nine times. Trimming pared 5 bases from V and 5 bases from J, leaving 15 bases between. This CDR3 spans 15 amino acids. The V gene's germline CDR1 is LNHNV and CDR2 YYDKDF (reference sequence). Clones were read by immunoSEQ multiplex PCR, and TCRdb kept only the in-frame ones, dropping some. The sample lists 120,000 or so clones; around 81% were seen once. V usage is TRBV15 and J usage is TRBJ2-2, with a weak D call TRBD2 (6 bases). The source of this sequence is a woman in her 50s with acute or convalescent COVID-19. Source material: peripheral blood. The CDR3 spells CATSSSFGGTGELFF. CDR3 DNA sequence: TGTGCCACCAGCTCCTCATTTGGGGGGACCGGGGAGCTGTTTTTT.